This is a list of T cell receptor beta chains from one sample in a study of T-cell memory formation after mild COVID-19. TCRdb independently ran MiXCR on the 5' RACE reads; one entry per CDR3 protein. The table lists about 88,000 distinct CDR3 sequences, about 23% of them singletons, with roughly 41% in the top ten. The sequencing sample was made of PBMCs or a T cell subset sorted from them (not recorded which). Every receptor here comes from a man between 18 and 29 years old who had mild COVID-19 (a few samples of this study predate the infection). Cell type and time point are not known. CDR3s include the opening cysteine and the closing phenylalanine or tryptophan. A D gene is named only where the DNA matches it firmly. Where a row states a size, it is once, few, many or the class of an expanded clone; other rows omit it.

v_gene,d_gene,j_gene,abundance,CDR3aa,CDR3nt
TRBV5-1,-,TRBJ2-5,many,CASSLETQYF,TGCGCCAGCAGCTTGGAGACCCAGTACTTC
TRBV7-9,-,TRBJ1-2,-,CASSRRDLRGLYGYTF,TGTGCCAGCAGCCGCCGGGACCTTAGGGGCCTCTATGGCTACACCTTC
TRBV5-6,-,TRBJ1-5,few,CASSFGLSSNQPQHF,TGTGCCAGCAGCTTTGGGCTGAGTAGCAATCAGCCCCAGCATTTT
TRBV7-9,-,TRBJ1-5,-,CASSLETEPNQPQHF,TGTGCCAGCAGCTTAGAGACAGAACCTAATCAGCCCCAGCATTTT
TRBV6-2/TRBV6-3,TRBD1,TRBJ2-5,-,CASSLRGSQETQYF,TGTGCCAGCAGCCTCAGGGGGAGCCAAGAGACCCAGTACTTC
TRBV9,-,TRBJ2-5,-,CASSVGAPTVQETQYF,TGTGCCAGCAGCGTAGGAGCCCCTACAGTCCAAGAGACCCAGTACTTC
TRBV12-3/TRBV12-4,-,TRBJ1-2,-,CAIRQALYGYTF,TGTGCCATCCGACAGGCCCTCTATGGCTACACCTTC
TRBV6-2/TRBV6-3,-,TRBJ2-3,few,CASSYQDRLTDTQYF,TGTGCCAGCAGTTATCAGGACCGGCTAACAGATACGCAGTATTTT
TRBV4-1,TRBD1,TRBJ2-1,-,CASSRKTGDPYNEQFF,TGCGCCAGCAGCCGAAAGACAGGGGATCCCTACAATGAGCAGTTCTTC
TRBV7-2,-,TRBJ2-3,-,CASSSIDTQYF,TGTGCCAGCAGCTCGATAGATACGCAGTATTTT
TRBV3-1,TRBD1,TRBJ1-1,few,CASQQGMNTEAFF,TGTGCCAGCCAACAGGGGATGAACACTGAAGCTTTCTTT
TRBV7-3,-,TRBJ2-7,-,CASSLVGGASGEQYF,TGTGCCAGCAGCTTAGTTGGAGGGGCTTCAGGCGAGCAGTACTTC
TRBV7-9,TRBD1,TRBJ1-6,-,CASSSRQGSNSPLHF,TGTGCCAGCAGCTCGCGACAGGGAAGTAATTCACCCCTCCACTTT
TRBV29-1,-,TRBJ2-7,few,CSVGGSFYEQYF,TGCAGCGTTGGCGGCAGTTTCTACGAGCAGTACTTC
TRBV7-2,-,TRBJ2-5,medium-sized,CASSPRPRGKETQYF,TGTGCCAGCAGCCCCCGCCCGAGAGGGAAAGAGACCCAGTACTTC
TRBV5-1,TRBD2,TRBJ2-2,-,CASSFSSGFNTGELFF,TGCGCCAGCAGCTTTTCTAGCGGATTCAACACCGGGGAGCTGTTTTTT
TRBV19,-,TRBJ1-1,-,CASSIGTGDEAFF,TGTGCCAGTAGTATAGGGACTGGCGATGAAGCTTTCTTT
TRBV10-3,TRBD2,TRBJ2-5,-,CAISGTTGGRQETQYF,TGTGCCATCAGTGGTACCACGGGGGGACGACAAGAGACCCAGTACTTC
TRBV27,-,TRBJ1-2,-,CASSFHRRAGYYGYTF,TGTGCCAGCAGTTTCCATCGCCGGGCGGGGTACTATGGCTACACCTTC
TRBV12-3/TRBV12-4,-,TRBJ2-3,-,CASSPLGLWDTDTQYF,TGTGCCAGCAGTCCCCTTGGACTCTGGGACACAGATACGCAGTATTTT
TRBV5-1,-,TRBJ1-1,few,CASSVIGQMNTEAFF,TGCGCCAGCAGCGTTATCGGACAGATGAACACTGAAGCTTTCTTT
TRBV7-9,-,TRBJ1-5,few,CASSPAGSYSNQPQHF,TGTGCCAGCAGCCCGGCAGGCTCCTATAGCAATCAGCCCCAGCATTTT
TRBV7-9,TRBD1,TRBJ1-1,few,CASSLVDRGGTEAFF,TGTGCCAGCAGCTTAGTGGACAGGGGCGGCACTGAAGCTTTCTTT
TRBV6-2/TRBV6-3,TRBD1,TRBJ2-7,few,CASSYLRTGIIYEQYF,TGTGCCAGCAGTTATTTACGGACAGGGATTATCTACGAGCAGTACTTC
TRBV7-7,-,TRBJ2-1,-,CASSPRPGLGGDEQFF,TGTGCTAGCAGCCCGAGGCCGGGACTGGGGGGCGATGAGCAGTTCTTC
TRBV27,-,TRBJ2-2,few,CASSLWGGELFF,TGTGCCAGCAGTTTATGGGGCGGGGAGCTGTTTTTT
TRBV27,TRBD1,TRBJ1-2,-,CASSLGTDPYGYTF,TGTGCCAGCAGCCTGGGGACAGACCCTTATGGCTACACCTTC
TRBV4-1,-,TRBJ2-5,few,CASSQVPLETQYF,TGCGCCAGCAGCCAAGTCCCGTTAGAGACCCAGTACTTC
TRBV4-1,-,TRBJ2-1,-,CASSHLNWNNEQFF,TGCGCCAGCAGCCACCTTAACTGGAACAATGAGCAGTTCTTC
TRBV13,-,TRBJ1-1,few,CASSLVQGNTEAFF,TGTGCCAGCAGCTTAGTCCAGGGGAACACTGAAGCTTTCTTT
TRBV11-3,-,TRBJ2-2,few,CASSARNTGELFF,TGTGCCAGCAGCGCGCGGAACACCGGGGAGCTGTTTTTT
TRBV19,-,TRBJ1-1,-,CASSITRRMNTEAFF,TGTGCCAGTAGTATCACAAGGCGGATGAACACTGAAGCTTTCTTT
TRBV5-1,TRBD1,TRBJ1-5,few,CASSLGQGDQPQHF,TGCGCCAGCAGCCTCGGACAGGGGGATCAGCCCCAGCATTTT
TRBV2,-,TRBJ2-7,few,CASSGGVSYEQYF,TGTGCCAGCAGCGGAGGGGTCTCTTACGAGCAGTACTTC
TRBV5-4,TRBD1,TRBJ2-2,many,CASIKQGTGELFF,TGTGCCAGCATAAAACAGGGGACCGGGGAGCTGTTTTTT
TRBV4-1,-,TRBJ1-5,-,CASSQEGGARQPQHF,TGCGCCAGCAGCCAAGAGGGGGGGGCGAGGCAGCCCCAGCATTTT
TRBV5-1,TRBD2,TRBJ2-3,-,CASSFQSGGADTQYF,TGCGCCAGCAGCTTCCAAAGCGGGGGCGCAGATACGCAGTATTTT
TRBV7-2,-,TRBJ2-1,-,CASSLKTGGIVYNEQFF,TGTGCCAGCAGCTTAAAGACAGGAGGGATAGTATACAATGAGCAGTTCTTC
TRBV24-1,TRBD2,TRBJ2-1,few,CATGTHDGGAPSSYNEQFF,TGTGCCACCGGAACCCATGACGGGGGGGCTCCGTCATCCTACAATGAGCAGTTCTTC
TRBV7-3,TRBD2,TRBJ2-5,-,CASSSTSGSQETQYF,TGTGCCAGCAGCTCGACTAGCGGATCTCAAGAGACCCAGTACTTC
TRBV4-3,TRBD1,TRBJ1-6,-,CASSSGTAPLGSPLHF,TGCGCCAGCAGCAGCGGGACAGCCCCCTTGGGGTCACCCCTCCACTTT
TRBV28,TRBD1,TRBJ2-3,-,CASSFRQGAFTDTQYF,TGTGCCAGCAGTTTTCGACAGGGGGCCTTCACAGATACGCAGTATTTT
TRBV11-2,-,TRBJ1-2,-,CASSLGGGYTF,TGTGCCAGCAGCTTAGGAGGTGGCTACACCTTC
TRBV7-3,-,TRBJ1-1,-,CASSLGWPNTEAFF,TGTGCCAGCAGCTTAGGGTGGCCAAACACTGAAGCTTTCTTT
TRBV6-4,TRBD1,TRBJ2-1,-,CASSDSLRQGAVEQFF,TGTGCCAGCAGTGACTCCTTAAGACAGGGGGCTGTTGAGCAGTTCTTC
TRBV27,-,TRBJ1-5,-,CASSLSGEALGQPQHF,TGTGCCAGCAGTTTATCTGGGGAGGCTCTGGGTCAGCCCCAGCATTTT
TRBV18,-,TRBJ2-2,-,CASSPTTGTGNTGELFF,TGTGCCAGCTCACCAACTACAGGGACGGGGAACACCGGGGAGCTGTTTTTT
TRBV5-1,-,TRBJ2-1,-,CASSQDLVEQFF,TGCGCCAGCAGCCAGGACCTTGTAGAGCAGTTCTTC
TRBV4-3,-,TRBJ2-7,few,CASSWRQDSYEQYF,TGCGCCAGCAGCTGGCGACAGGACTCGTACGAGCAGTACTTC
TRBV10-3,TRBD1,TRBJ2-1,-,CAISESGTGRDNEQFF,TGTGCCATCAGTGAGTCAGGGACAGGGAGGGACAATGAGCAGTTCTTC
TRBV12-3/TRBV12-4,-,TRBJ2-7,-,CASSLIAGARNEQYF,TGTGCCAGCAGTTTAATCGCAGGGGCGAGGAACGAGCAGTACTTC
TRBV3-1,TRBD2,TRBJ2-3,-,CASSHLGTTEPDTQYF,TGTGCCAGCAGCCATCTTGGGACTACGGAACCAGATACGCAGTATTTT
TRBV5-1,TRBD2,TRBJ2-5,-,CASSWTSGGQETQYF,TGCGCCAGCAGCTGGACTAGCGGGGGGCAAGAGACCCAGTACTTC
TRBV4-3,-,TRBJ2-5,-,CASSQEVWQLETQYF,TGCGCCAGCAGCCAAGAGGTCTGGCAGTTAGAGACCCAGTACTTC